The next 20 T cell receptor beta chains were all read from a single sample in a study of OX40 agonist ivuxolimab in advanced cancers. Sequencing used immunoSEQ multiplex PCR; TCRdb keeps in-frame clones, though not all of them. The data show over 80,000 clones, less than 90% seen once. The material was CD4+ or CD8+ T cells sorted from blood, obtained in a trial of the OX40 agonist ivuxolimab. Receptors were obtained from an adult with an advanced solid tumor such as melanoma, head and neck, liver or kidney cancer.

The J gene is TRBJ2-3, the V gene TRBV2; D possibly corresponds to TRBD2 (5 bases). Germline V gene sequence: CDR1 SNHLY, CDR2 FYNNEI. The length of the CDR3 is 17 residues. Trimming shortened V by 1 base and J by 0 bases, and 14 bases separated the two germline ends. The CDR3 protein is CASSEETTHSSTDTQYF. The CDR3 coding sequence is TGTGCCAGCAGTGAAGAGACTACCCACTCTAGCACAGATACGCAGTATTTT.

The genes are TRBV29-1 and TRBJ1-1; a possible D gene is TRBD1 (5 bases). The CDR3 runs to 12 residues. Germline CDR1 reads SQVTM; CDR2 reads ANQGSEA. V lost 7 bases and J 1 base, leaving 10 bases between the germline ends. CDR3 sequence reads: CSGRDTNTEAFF. CDR3 sequence (DNA): TGCAGCGGCAGGGATACGAACACTGAAGCTTTCTTT.

The chain is built from TRBV28 and TRBJ1-5; TRBD1 matches 8 bases. V shed 8 bases, J shed 12 bases, and the junction held 12 bases outside the gene matches. Germline lookup yields CDR1 MDHEN and CDR2 SYDVKM. CDR3 length: 13 amino acids. The CDR3 DNA reads TGTGCCAGCGTTACAGGGGGGCTATTGGGCCAGCATTTT. This codes for CASVTGGLLGQHF. Filled out from reference TRBV28 and TRBJ1-5, the complete variable domain reads DVKVTQSSRYLVKRTGEKVFLECVQDMDHENMFWYRQDPGLGLRLIYFSYDVKMKEKGDIPEGYSVSREKKERFSLILESASTNQTSMYLCASVTGGLLGQHFGDGTRLSIL.

The rearrangement uses TRBV27 and TRBJ1-2; a possible D gene is TRBD1 (5 bases). The CDR3 totals 14 residues. V lost 9 bases and J 2 bases, leaving 16 bases between the germline ends. Germline CDR1 and CDR2: MNHEY and SMNVEV (reference sequence). The CDR3 is CASRGPGMNYGYTF. For the CDR3, the DNA is TGTGCCAGTAGGGGCCCGGGGATGAACTATGGCTACACCTTC.

The CDR3: CASSLEGSEQFF. In DNA, the CDR3 is TGTGCCAGCAGCTTAGAAGGGTCTGAGCAGTTCTTC. V and J are TRBV7-2 and TRBJ2-1; the D is unclear. The germline V and J ends were trimmed by 1 base and 9 bases, with 7 bases remaining between them. In germline, CDR1 is SGHTA, CDR2 FQGNSA. CDR3 size: 12 residues.

V gene TRBV5-8 combines with J gene TRBJ1-2, with 7 bases identical to TRBD1. The length of the CDR3 is 15 residues. Germline V gene lookup returns CDR1 SGHTS and CDR2 YDEGEE. V shed 3 bases and J 6 bases; nucleotides not matched to a gene: 11. CDR3 amino acids: CASSSQDSTGNGYTF. CDR3 nucleotide sequence: TGTGCCAGCAGCTCCCAAGATTCGACAGGGAATGGCTACACCTTC.

The chain is built from TRBV5-1 and TRBJ2-2; TRBD2 agrees at 7 bases. The CDR3 has 14 amino acids. Germline assignment: CDR1 SGHRS and CDR2 YFSETQ. After removal of 4 bases from V and 6 bases from J, the junction contained 6 bases not matched to a gene. In DNA, the CDR3 is TGCGCCAGCAGCCGGACCCGGGGGGCCGGGGAGCTGTTTTTT. Its translation: CASSRTRGAGELFF.

V gene TRBV28 combines with J gene TRBJ2-5, with a tentative D call TRBD1 (6 bases). The CDR3 sequence is 15 residues long. The V end was cut by 4 bases, the J end by 7 bases, with 19 bases between. Germline V gives CDR1 MDHEN, CDR2 SYDVKM. CDR3 DNA sequence: TGTGCCAGCAGTTCCCTCACAGGATTAGGGGGGACCCAGTACTTC. Translating gives CASSSLTGLGGTQYF.

The chain carries TRBV7-8 and TRBJ1-2; possible D gene TRBD1, 5 bases. This CDR3 has 13 residues. Trimming left V 5 bases short and J 7 bases short, with 14 bases between. Germline loops: CDR1 SGHVS, CDR2 FQNEAQ. The CDR3 sequence is CASSVGENGGYTF. CDR3 nucleotide sequence: TGTGCCAGCAGCGTGGGGGAAAATGGTGGCTACACCTTC.

For this clone: Other DNA sequences in this specimen translate into the identical CDR3. The CDR3 DNA follows: TGTGCCAGCAGCCCCGGTTTAGCGGGTGGGGAGACCCAGTACTTC. This gives the protein CASSPGLAGGETQYF. The rearrangement joins TRBV7-2 to TRBJ2-5; 7 positions agree with TRBD2. The CDR3 is 15 residues long. V shed 5 bases, J shed 5 bases, and the junction held 11 bases outside the gene matches. Germline V gene sequence: CDR1 SGHTA, CDR2 FQGNSA.

V gene TRBV12-5 combines with J gene TRBJ2-1, with 8 bases that match TRBD2. The CDR3 totals 15 residues. Germline-derived CDR1 and CDR2 are LGHNT and FRNRAP. V shed 1 base, J shed 9 bases, and the junction held 8 bases outside the gene matches. The CDR3 here is CASGLGWPRGGEQFF. Written as DNA, the CDR3 is TGTGCTAGTGGTTTGGGCTGGCCCCGGGGGGGTGAGCAGTTCTTC.

The rearrangement links TRBV6-1 to TRBJ1-2, with D possibly being TRBD1 (5 bases). The CDR3 length is 13 residues. V lost 8 bases to trimming and J lost 1 base, with 11 bases between them. In germline, CDR1 is MNHNS, CDR2 SASEGT. CDR3 nucleotide sequence: TGTGCCAGCCGAACGACAGTTAACTATGGCTACACCTTC. Amino acid sequence: CASRTTVNYGYTF.

The chain combines TRBV6-4 with TRBJ1-5; 7 bases are a match to TRBD1. CDR3 length: 15 residues. The trim removed 4 bases at V and 5 bases at J, leaving 8 bases unmatched. In germline, CDR1 is MRHNA, CDR2 SNTAGT. For the CDR3, the DNA is TGTGCCAGCAGTGTTGAAGGGGACAGCCATCAGCCCCAGCATTTT. This gives the protein CASSVEGDSHQPQHF.

This clone showed up just a few times. The V and J genes are TRBV7-8 and TRBJ2-1, with TRBD2 matching over 10 bases. V lost 5 bases and J lost 0; bases outside the gene matches: 7. Germline assignment: CDR1 SGHVS and CDR2 FQNEAQ. The CDR3 is made up of 17 amino acids. CDR3 protein: CASSSRLAGISYNEQFF. CDR3 coding DNA: TGTGCCAGCAGCAGCAGACTAGCGGGCATCTCCTACAATGAGCAGTTCTTC.

This clone was detected once. The chain uses TRBV6-5 and TRBJ2-1; the match to TRBD1 covers 9 bases. Germline V gives CDR1 MNHEY, CDR2 SVGAGI. The length of the CDR3 is 16 residues. The trim removed 1 base at V and 1 base at J, leaving 2 bases unmatched. DNA for the CDR3: TGTGCCAGCAGTTACTGGGGACAGGGTTCCTACAATGAGCAGTTCTTC. The encoded protein is CASSYWGQGSYNEQFF.

The gene calls are TRBV6-5 and TRBJ1-4; D possibly corresponds to TRBD1 (6 bases). In germline, CDR1 is MNHEY, CDR2 SVGAGI. V was cut by 6 bases and J by 2 bases, with 10 bases left in between. This CDR3 has 14 amino acids. The CDR3 coding sequence is TGTGCCAGCAGGCCAGGGGTGACTAATGAAAAACTGTTTTTT. Translation: CASRPGVTNEKLFF.

A word on this clone: At one of its ends the junction is not consistent with the germline gene, which may arise from a read error. The chain combines TRBV7-3 with TRBJ2-3; TRBD2 matches 9 bases. Germline CDR1 is SGHTA and CDR2 is FQGTGA. The CDR3 covers 13 residues. CDR3 in amino acids: CASSGRPSDTQYF. In DNA, the CDR3 is TGTGCAAGCAGCGGGAGGCCCTCAGATACGCAGTATTTT. Full variable domain (outside the CDR3, taken from reference TRBV7-3 and TRBJ2-3): GAGVSQTPSNKVTEKGKYVELRCDPISGHTALYWYRQSLGQGPEFLIYFQGTGAADDSGLPNDRFFAVRPEGSVSTLKIQRTERGDSAVYLCASSGRPSDTQYFGPGTRLTVL.

CDR3 in DNA: TGTGCCAGCAGTCGTTATACAGGGGCGAATGAGCAGTTCTTC. It codes for CASSRYTGANEQFF. The chain joins TRBV13 to TRBJ2-1, with 7 bases matching TRBD1. CDR1 is PRHDT and CDR2 is FYEKMQ in the germline V gene (reference sequence). V was clipped by 6 bases and J by 7 bases; unmatched bases: 9. The CDR3 covers 14 residues. The whole variable domain, filled in from reference TRBV13 and TRBJ2-1, reads AAGVIQSPRHLIKEKRETATLKCYPIPRHDTVYWYQQGPGQDPQFLISFYEKMQSDKGSIPDRFSAQQFSDYHSELNMSSLELGDSALYFCASSRYTGANEQFFGPGTRLTVL.

V is TRBV5-8 and J is TRBJ1-5; no clear D gene. CDR3 length: 13 residues. V shed 4 bases and J shed 7 bases, with 12 bases lying between them. Germline CDR1 SGHTS, CDR2 YDEGEE. The CDR3 region is CASSTLARQPQHF. The CDR3 DNA reads TGTGCCAGCAGCACCCTAGCTAGACAGCCCCAGCATTTT.

This rearrangement joins TRBV7-2 to TRBJ2-1; the D gene is possibly TRBD1 (6 bases). The CDR3 length is 15 residues. The V end was cut by 5 bases, the J end by 0 bases, with 11 bases between. The germline gives CDR1 SGHTA, CDR2 FQGNSA. CDR3: CASSLNRDSYNEQFF. The CDR3, as DNA: TGTGCCAGCAGCCTCAACAGGGACTCCTACAATGAGCAGTTCTTC.